This is a list of T cell receptor beta chains from one sample in a study of identical twins. TCRdb analysed the 5' RACE reads with MiXCR anew, one entry per CDR3 protein. Seen here are 1.5 million to 2 million distinct CDR3 sequences, about 32% observed once, and the top ten hold less than 0.35%. Sample: cord blood. All receptors derive from a newborn girl in good health. Both conserved end residues are part of each CDR3. The D gene is left open where the match is weak. The listing skips clone size in some rows; elsewhere it reads once, few, many or a size class.

v_gene	abundance	d_gene	j_gene	CDR3nt	CDR3aa
TRBV20-1	few	-	TRBJ1-4	TGCAGTGCTAGAGACAGAACGGAAAAACTGTTTTTT	CSARDRTEKLFF
TRBV7-2	-	-	TRBJ2-5	TGTGCCAGCAGCTTATCCGGCGGGGTAGAGACCCAGTACTTC	CASSLSGGVETQYF
TRBV4-2	few	-	TRBJ2-7	TGTGCCAGCAGCGCAAGTCGCGGCGGCTACGAGCAGTACTTC	CASSASRGGYEQYF
TRBV18	-	TRBD1	TRBJ2-7	TGTGCCAGCTCACCATACAGGGGGCTTTACGAGCAGTACTTC	CASSPYRGLYEQYF
TRBV29-1	-	-	TRBJ1-4	TGCGTTGCGAGGGCAACTAATGAAAAACTGTTTTTT	CVARATNEKLFF
TRBV5-1	few	TRBD1	TRBJ1-1	TGCGCCAGCAGCTTGGGCAGGGGGCCGAACACTGAAGCTTTCTTT	CASSLGRGPNTEAFF
TRBV7-2	few	-	TRBJ2-3	TGTGCCAGCAGCTTAGCGACCAGACAGGGCACAGATACGCAGTATTTT	CASSLATRQGTDTQYF
TRBV12-3/TRBV12-4	-	-	TRBJ2-1	TGTGCCAGCAGGATGGGGCACAATGAGCAGTTCTTC	CASRMGHNEQFF
TRBV10-3	-	-	TRBJ2-5	TGTGCCATCAGTGTGGGACTGCCACAAGAGACCCAGTACTTC	CAISVGLPQETQYF
TRBV6-5	-	TRBD2	TRBJ2-1	TGTGCCAGCAGTTACTCGTTGGGCGGGAGAGGGTCCGACAATGAGCAGTTCTTC	CASSYSLGGRGSDNEQFF
TRBV5-1	many	-	TRBJ1-2	TGCGCCAGCAGCTTGGAAAGAACTAACTATGGCTACACCTTC	CASSLERTNYGYTF
TRBV18	many	TRBD1	TRBJ2-1	TGTGCCAGCTCACCCCTGACAGGGTATACTCAGAATGAGCAGTTCTTC	CASSPLTGYTQNEQFF
TRBV5-1	-	-	TRBJ2-3	TGCGCCAGCAGCTTGGCCGAGGGCCGCACAGATACGCAGTATTTT	CASSLAEGRTDTQYF
TRBV20-1	-	-	TRBJ1-1	TGCAGTGCTAGTGGTGGGGGCGGGAACACTGAAGCTTTCTTT	CSASGGGGNTEAFF
TRBV12-3/TRBV12-4	-	-	TRBJ1-1	TGTGCCAGCAGTCCACTGGAGACAGCTCTCACTGAAGTTTTCTTT	CASSPLETALTEVFF
TRBV6-5	-	-	TRBJ2-7	TGTGCCAGCAGTTACTCGATATCTGGCGAGCAGTACTTC	CASSYSISGEQYF
TRBV4-2	few	-	TRBJ1-1	TGTGCCAGCAGCCCCGGCAGCTCTCACACTGAAGCTTTCTTT	CASSPGSSHTEAFF
TRBV20-1	few	-	TRBJ1-5	TGCAGTGCCCCGGGACCTAACAATCAGCCCCAGCATTTT	CSAPGPNNQPQHF
TRBV20-1	-	TRBD1	TRBJ1-1	TGCAGTGCTCCCCTGACAGGGGGGACTGAAGCTTTCTTT	CSAPLTGGTEAFF
TRBV9	-	-	TRBJ2-1	TGTGCCAGCAGCATAGCTGGGCAGGGAGCCTACAATGAGCAGTTCTTC	CASSIAGQGAYNEQFF
TRBV10-3	few	-	TRBJ2-5	TGTGCCATCAGTGAGTCTGTCACCCCGGAGGGGGCCCAGTACTTC	CAISESVTPEGAQYF
TRBV7-2	many	-	TRBJ2-3	TGTGCCAGCAGCTTAGGCGCAGTGGCAGATACGCAGTATTTT	CASSLGAVADTQYF
TRBV19	few	-	TRBJ2-5	TGTGCCAGTAGTATCGAGTTCGCGAGGGAGACCCAGTACTTC	CASSIEFARETQYF
TRBV24-1	-	TRBD2	TRBJ2-3	TGTGCCACCTCTGGGCGACTAGCGGGGCTACCCTACACAGATACGCAGTATTTT	CATSGRLAGLPYTDTQYF
TRBV5-1	-	-	TRBJ2-5	TGCGCCAGCAGCCTACCGCGATGGGGGCCTAGTAATGAGCAGTACTTC	CASSLPRWGPSNEQYF
TRBV6-6	-	-	TRBJ2-3	TGTGCCAGCAGTTACCCCACAGGGCGCGCTCGCACAGATACGCAGTATTTT	CASSYPTGRARTDTQYF
TRBV7-9	-	TRBD2	TRBJ2-1	TGTGCCAGCAGCTCACCGCTTGGACTAGCGGGAGGACATTCCTACAATGAGCAGTTCTTC	CASSSPLGLAGGHSYNEQFF
TRBV12-3/TRBV12-4	few	TRBD1	TRBJ1-6	TGTGCCAGCAGTGGGGGACAGGGTCTCACCTATAATTCACCCCTCCACTTT	CASSGGQGLTYNSPLHF
TRBV9	once	-	TRBJ1-4	TGTGCCAGCAGCGTAGGGAGGGGAGTCAATGGAAAACTGTTTTTT	CASSVGRGVNGKLFF
TRBV28	-	-	TRBJ1-2	TGTGTCTCCCAAGGGGGGGATGGGTATGGCTACACCTTC	CVSQGGDGYGYTF
TRBV20-1	-	-	TRBJ2-1	TGCAGTGCTAGACCCCTTTCAGGGTCGCTCTACAATGAGCAGTTCTTC	CSARPLSGSLYNEQFF
TRBV7-9	-	-	TRBJ1-6	TGTGCCAGCACCCAGGCGATGGTTTCACCCCTCCACTTT	CASTQAMVSPLHF
TRBV5-1	-	TRBD2	TRBJ2-1	TGCGCCAGCAGCTTCCCTAGGGGAGGGTTAAACAATGAGCAGTTCTTC	CASSFPRGGLNNEQFF
TRBV20-1	-	-	TRBJ1-5	TGCAGTGCTAGGGAACCAAATAGCAATCAGCCCCAGCATTTT	CSAREPNSNQPQHF
TRBV24-1	few	TRBD1	TRBJ2-1	TGTGCCACCAGTGACCCCAGACAGGGGAACAGGTACAATGAGCAGTTCTTC	CATSDPRQGNRYNEQFF
TRBV9	many	-	TRBJ2-3	TGTGCCAGCAGCGTAGCGGGACGGGGAACAGATACGCAGTATTTT	CASSVAGRGTDTQYF
TRBV5-1	many	-	TRBJ1-2	TGCGCCAGCAGCCTGACGCAGGGTGATGGCTACACCTTC	CASSLTQGDGYTF
TRBV29-1	-	TRBD1	TRBJ1-1	TGCAGCGTTGGGTCCGGGACAGGTGGAACTGAAGCTTTCTTT	CSVGSGTGGTEAFF
TRBV20-1	-	TRBD2	TRBJ2-1	TGCAGTGCTAGCACCGGGGCTAGCGGTAGGAATGAGCAGTTCTTC	CSASTGASGRNEQFF
TRBV10-1	-	-	TRBJ1-5	TGCGCCAGCAGTGCCCTGCCGGGGCTGGGATATCGGCCCCAGCATTTT	CASSALPGLGYRPQHF
TRBV4-1	few	-	TRBJ2-5	TGCGCCAGCAGCCAACGGACGCCTCTCCAAGAGACCCAGTACTTC	CASSQRTPLQETQYF
TRBV6-1	-	-	TRBJ1-5	TGTGCCGGGACACAGGGACCTTATAGCAATCAGCCCCAGCATTTT	CAGTQGPYSNQPQHF
TRBV20-1	few	-	TRBJ2-7	TGCAGTGCTAGGGCGACGGACCTAAGAAAGGAGCAGTACTTC	CSARATDLRKEQYF
TRBV4-2	few	-	TRBJ1-5	TGTGCCAGCAGCCAAGTGTCGCCCCATAGCAATCAGCCCCAGCATTTT	CASSQVSPHSNQPQHF
TRBV12-3/TRBV12-4	few	-	TRBJ2-1	TGTGCCAGCAGCGCCCGAAGCAATGAGCAGTTCTTC	CASSARSNEQFF
TRBV30	once	-	TRBJ1-1	TGTGCCTGGAGCCGCGGGGATGCTTTCTTT	CAWSRGDAFF
TRBV13	-	-	TRBJ2-5	TGTGCCAGCACCCCAGTGGGGATTCCGGAGACCCAGTACTTC	CASTPVGIPETQYF
TRBV2	-	-	TRBJ2-1	TGTGCCAGCAGCAGAAGCGTCACTCCCTCCGGCGATGAGCAGTTCTTC	CASSRSVTPSGDEQFF
TRBV10-3	many	-	TRBJ2-7	TGTGCCATCAGTGAGCCCCCAGGGAGCGAGCAGTACTTC	CAISEPPGSEQYF
TRBV25-1	-	-	TRBJ1-5	TGTGCCAGCAGCGCGACAGGTTCTCATCAGCCCCAGCATTTT	CASSATGSHQPQHF
TRBV5-1	-	-	TRBJ1-1	TGCGCCAGCAGCTTGGGGGGGCTCAGGGGCCTGAACACTGAAGCTTTCTTT	CASSLGGLRGLNTEAFF
TRBV7-9	-	TRBD2	TRBJ2-1	TGTACCAGCACCCCGGGACTAGATTACAATGAGCAGTTCTTC	CTSTPGLDYNEQFF
TRBV10-3	-	-	TRBJ2-3	TGTGCCATCAGTGATGCAGGGGGCACAGATACGCAGTATTTT	CAISDAGGTDTQYF
TRBV6-6	many	TRBD1	TRBJ2-7	TGTGCCAGCAGTTACCGGGACAGCTCCTACGAGCAGTACTTC	CASSYRDSSYEQYF
TRBV21-1	-	-	TRBJ2-1	TGTGCCAGCAGCAAAGACCGGCGGGAGTCCTACAATGAGCAGTTCTTC	CASSKDRRESYNEQFF
TRBV10-2	few	-	TRBJ2-7	TGCGCCAGCAGTGAAGGCGGGAACCACGAGCAGTACTTC	CASSEGGNHEQYF
TRBV27	few	TRBD1	TRBJ2-7	TGTGCCAGCAGTTTACGGGCAGGGGGCCTTACCTACGAGCAGTACTTC	CASSLRAGGLTYEQYF